The TCR beta chain under discussion was sequenced for a study of cytomegalovirus exposure and HLA in healthy donors. Study-level results: A link between a missense DCLRE1C variant and TCR beta V- and J-gene trimming emerged from a later analysis. According to an earlier analysis, most TCR beta V segments yielded productive rearrangements about 87% or about 30% of the time.

With 60 Vbeta and 13 Jbeta primers, the PCR was carried out. Profiling relied on immunoSEQ multiplex PCR, and the TCRdb table lists in-frame clones only, not all of them. The data contain about 120,000 clones, about 10% of them seen just once; the ten biggest clones take up 4.6%. Germline CDR1 reads SNHLY; CDR2 reads FYNNEI. The CDR3 runs 16 residues. Trimming removed 2 bases from V and 8 bases from J, with 16 bases in between. Regarding this clone: Antigen: not known.

This chain uses TRBV2 with TRBJ1-6; D perhaps matches TRBD1 (6 bases). This clonotype was obtained from a woman aged 18-29 years in good health and CMV-seropositive. The source material was PBMCs. CDR3 nucleotides: TGTGCCAGCAGTGAAACGTCGGGACACTTGGATTCACCCCTCCACTTT. This gives the protein CASSETSGHLDSPLHF.